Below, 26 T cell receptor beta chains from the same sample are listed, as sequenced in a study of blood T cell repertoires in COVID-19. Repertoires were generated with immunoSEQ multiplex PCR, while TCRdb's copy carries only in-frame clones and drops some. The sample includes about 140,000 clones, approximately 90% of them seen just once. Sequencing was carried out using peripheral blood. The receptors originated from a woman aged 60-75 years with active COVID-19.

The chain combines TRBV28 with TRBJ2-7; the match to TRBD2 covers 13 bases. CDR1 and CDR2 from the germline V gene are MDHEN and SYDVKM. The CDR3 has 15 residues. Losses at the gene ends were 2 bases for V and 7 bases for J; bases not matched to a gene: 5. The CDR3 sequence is CASSLGLAGVMEQYF. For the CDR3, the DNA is TGTGCCAGCAGTTTAGGACTAGCGGGAGTGATGGAGCAGTACTTC.

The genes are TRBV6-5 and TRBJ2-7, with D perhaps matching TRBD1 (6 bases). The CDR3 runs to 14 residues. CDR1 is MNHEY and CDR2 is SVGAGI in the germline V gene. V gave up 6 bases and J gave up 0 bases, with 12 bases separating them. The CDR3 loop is CASRRDRFSYEQYF. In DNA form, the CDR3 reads TGTGCCAGCAGGCGAGACAGGTTCTCCTACGAGCAGTACTTC.

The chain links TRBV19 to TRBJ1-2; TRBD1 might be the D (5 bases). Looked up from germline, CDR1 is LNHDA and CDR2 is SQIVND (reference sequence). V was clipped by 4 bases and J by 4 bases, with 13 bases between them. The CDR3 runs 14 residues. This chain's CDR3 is CASSKQAFGYGYTF. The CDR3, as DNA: TGTGCCAGTAGTAAACAGGCTTTCGGCTATGGCTACACCTTC. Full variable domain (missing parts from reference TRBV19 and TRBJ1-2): DGGITQSPKYLFRKEGQNVTLSCEQNLNHDAMYWYRQDPGQGLRLIYYSQIVNDFQKGDIAEGYSVSREKKESFPLTVTSAQKNPTAFYLCASSKQAFGYGYTFGSGTRLTVV.

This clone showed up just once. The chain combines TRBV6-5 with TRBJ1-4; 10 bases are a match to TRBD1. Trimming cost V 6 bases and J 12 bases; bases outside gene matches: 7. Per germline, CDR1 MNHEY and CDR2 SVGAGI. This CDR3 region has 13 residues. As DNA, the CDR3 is TGTGCCAGCAGCCCGGGACAGGGGTCGGAACTGTTTTTT. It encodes CASSPGQGSELFF.

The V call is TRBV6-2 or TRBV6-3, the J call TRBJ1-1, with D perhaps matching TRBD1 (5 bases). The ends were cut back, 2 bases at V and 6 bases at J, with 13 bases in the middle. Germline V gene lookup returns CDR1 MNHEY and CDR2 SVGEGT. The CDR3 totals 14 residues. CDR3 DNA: TGTGCCAGCAGTTACACAGGAAGGGTCGCTGAAGCTTTCTTT. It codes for CASSYTGRVAEAFF.

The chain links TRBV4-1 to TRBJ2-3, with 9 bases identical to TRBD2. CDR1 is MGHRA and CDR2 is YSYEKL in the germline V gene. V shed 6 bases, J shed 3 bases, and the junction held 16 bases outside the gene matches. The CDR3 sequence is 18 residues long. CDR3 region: CASSPHPISGSKTDTQYF. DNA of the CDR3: TGCGCCAGCAGTCCTCACCCTATTAGCGGGAGTAAGACAGATACGCAGTATTTT.

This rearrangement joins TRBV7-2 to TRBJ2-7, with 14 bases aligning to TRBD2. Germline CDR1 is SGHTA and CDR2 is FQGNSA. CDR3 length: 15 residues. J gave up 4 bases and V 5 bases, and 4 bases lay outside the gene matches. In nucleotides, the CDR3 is TGTGCCAGCAGCCAGGGACTAGCGGGAGTTTACGAGCAGTACTTC. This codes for CASSQGLAGVYEQYF.

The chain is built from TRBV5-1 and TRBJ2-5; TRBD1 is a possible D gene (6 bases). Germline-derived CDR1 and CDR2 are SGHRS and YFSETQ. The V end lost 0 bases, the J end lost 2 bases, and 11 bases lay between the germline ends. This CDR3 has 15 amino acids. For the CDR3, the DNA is TGCGCCAGCAGCTTGGTACAGGGTCCACAAGAGACCCAGTACTTC. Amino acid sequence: CASSLVQGPQETQYF.

The CDR3 DNA sequence: TGTGCCAGCAGCGTACAGAAAAACTATGGCTACACCTTC. Its protein is CASSVQKNYGYTF. V gene TRBV9 combines with J gene TRBJ1-2; D gene uncertain. Trimming took off 1 base at V and 2 bases at J, with 6 bases between the two ends. CDR1 SGDLS and CDR2 YYNGEE come from the germline V gene. The CDR3 sequence is 13 residues long. The complete variable domain, with remaining parts taken from reference TRBV9 and TRBJ1-2, reads DSGVTQTPKHLITATGQRVTLRCSPRSGDLSVYWYQQSLDQGLQFLIQYYNGEERAKGNILERFSAQQFPDLHSELNLSSLELGDSALYFCASSVQKNYGYTFGSGTRLTVV.

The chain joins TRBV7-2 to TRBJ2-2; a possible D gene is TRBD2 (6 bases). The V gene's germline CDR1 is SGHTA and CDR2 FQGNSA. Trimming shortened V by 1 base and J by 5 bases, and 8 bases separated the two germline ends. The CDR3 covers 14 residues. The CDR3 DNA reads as TGTGCCAGCAGCTTAGACCGGGAGACCGGGGAGCTGTTTTTT. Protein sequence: CASSLDRETGELFF.

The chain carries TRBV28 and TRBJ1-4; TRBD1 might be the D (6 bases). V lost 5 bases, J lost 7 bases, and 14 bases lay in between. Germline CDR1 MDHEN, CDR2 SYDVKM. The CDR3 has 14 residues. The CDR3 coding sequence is TGTGCCAGCAGTCTCCGGGACACCCTTGAAAAACTGTTTTTT. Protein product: CASSLRDTLEKLFF.

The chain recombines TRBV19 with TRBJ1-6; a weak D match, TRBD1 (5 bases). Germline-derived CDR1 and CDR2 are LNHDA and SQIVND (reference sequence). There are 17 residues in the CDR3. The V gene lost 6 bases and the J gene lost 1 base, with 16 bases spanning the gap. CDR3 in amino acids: CASRQGSQGSYNSPLHF. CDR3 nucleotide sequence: TGTGCCAGTAGACAAGGCAGTCAGGGATCCTATAATTCACCCCTCCACTTT.

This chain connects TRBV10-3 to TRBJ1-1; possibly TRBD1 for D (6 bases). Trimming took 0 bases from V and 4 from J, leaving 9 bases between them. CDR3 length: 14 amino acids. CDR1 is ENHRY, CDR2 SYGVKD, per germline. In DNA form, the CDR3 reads TGTGCCATCAGTGAGTCGGGGGCCCGCACTGAAGCTTTCTTT. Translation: CAISESGARTEAFF.

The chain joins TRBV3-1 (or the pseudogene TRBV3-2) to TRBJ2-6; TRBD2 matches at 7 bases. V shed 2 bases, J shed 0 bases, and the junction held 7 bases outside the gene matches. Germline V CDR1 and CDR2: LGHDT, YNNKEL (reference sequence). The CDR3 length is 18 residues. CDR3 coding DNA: TGTGCCAGCAGCCAATGGGCAGGGACTACCTCTGGGGCCAACGTCCTGACTTTC. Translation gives CASSQWAGTTSGANVLTF.

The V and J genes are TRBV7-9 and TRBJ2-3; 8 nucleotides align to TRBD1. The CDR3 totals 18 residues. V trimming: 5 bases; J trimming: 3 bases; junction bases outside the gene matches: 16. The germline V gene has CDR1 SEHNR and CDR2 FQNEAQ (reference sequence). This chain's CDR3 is CASSRRGRGLFPTDTQYF. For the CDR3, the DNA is TGTGCCAGCAGCCGACGGGGCAGGGGGCTTTTTCCAACAGATACGCAGTATTTT.

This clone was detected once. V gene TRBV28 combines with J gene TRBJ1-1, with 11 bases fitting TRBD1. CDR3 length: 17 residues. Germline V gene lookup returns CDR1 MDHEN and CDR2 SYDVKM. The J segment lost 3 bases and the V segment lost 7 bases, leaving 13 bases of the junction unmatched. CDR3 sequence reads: CASKGTGGIGWDTEAFF. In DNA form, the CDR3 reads TGTGCCAGCAAGGGGACAGGGGGAATTGGGTGGGACACTGAAGCTTTCTTT.

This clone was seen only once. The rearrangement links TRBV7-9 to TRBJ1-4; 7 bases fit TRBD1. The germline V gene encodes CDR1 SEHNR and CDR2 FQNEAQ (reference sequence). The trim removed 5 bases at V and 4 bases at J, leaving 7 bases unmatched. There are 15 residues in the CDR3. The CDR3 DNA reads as TGTGCCAGCAGCCCCCGACAGGGCGGTAATGAAAAACTGTTTTTT. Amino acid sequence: CASSPRQGGNEKLFF.

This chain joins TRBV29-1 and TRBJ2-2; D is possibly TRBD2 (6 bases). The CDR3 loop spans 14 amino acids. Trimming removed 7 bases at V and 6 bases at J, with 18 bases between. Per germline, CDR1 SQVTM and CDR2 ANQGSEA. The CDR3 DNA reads TGCAGCGCCAAGGCGGGATGGGGACCCGGGGAGCTGTTTTTT. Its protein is CSAKAGWGPGELFF.

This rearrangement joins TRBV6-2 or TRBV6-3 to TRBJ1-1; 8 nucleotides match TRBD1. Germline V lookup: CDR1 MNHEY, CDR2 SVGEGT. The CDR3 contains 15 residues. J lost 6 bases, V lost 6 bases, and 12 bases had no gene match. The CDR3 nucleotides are TGTGCCAGCAGCCCGGCAGGGACAGGTCCTGCTGAAGCTTTCTTT. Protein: CASSPAGTGPAEAFF.

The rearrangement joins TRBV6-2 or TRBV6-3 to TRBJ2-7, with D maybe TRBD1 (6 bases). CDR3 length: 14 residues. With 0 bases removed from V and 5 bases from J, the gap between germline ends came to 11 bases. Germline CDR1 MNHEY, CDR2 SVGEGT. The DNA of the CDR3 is TGTGCCAGCAGTTACTCGACACAGGGCCACGAGCAGTACTTC. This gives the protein CASSYSTQGHEQYF.

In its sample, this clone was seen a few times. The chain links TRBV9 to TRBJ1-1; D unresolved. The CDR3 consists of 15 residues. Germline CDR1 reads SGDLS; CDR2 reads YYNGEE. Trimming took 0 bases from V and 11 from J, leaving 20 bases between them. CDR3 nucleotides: TGTGCCAGCAGCGTAGGGTCTAGGGAGCTGTCGTCGGCTTTCTTT. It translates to CASSVGSRELSSAFF. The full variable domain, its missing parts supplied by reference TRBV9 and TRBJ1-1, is DSGVTQTPKHLITATGQRVTLRCSPRSGDLSVYWYQQSLDQGLQFLIQYYNGEERAKGNILERFSAQQFPDLHSELNLSSLELGDSALYFCASSVGSRELSSAFFGQGTRLTVV.

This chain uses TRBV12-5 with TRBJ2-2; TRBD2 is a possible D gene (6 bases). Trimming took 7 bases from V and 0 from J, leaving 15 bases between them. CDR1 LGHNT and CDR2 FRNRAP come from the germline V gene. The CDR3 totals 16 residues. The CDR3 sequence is CASAKIGTPNTGELFF. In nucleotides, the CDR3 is TGTGCTAGTGCTAAAATCGGGACTCCGAACACCGGGGAGCTGTTTTTT.

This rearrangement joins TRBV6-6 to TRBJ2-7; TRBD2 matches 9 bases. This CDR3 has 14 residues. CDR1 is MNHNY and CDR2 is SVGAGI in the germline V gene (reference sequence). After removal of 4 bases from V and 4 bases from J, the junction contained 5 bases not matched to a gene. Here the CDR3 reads CASSFSGSEYEQYF. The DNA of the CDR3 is TGTGCCAGCAGTTTTAGCGGGAGCGAGTACGAGCAGTACTTC.

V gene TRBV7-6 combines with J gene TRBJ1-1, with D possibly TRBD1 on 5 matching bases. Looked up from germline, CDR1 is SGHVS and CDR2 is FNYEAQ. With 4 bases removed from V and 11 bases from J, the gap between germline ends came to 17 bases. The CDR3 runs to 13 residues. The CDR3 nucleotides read TGTGCCAGCAGCTCCTCCAGGGTGGGTGGCGCTTTCTTT. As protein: CASSSSRVGGAFF.

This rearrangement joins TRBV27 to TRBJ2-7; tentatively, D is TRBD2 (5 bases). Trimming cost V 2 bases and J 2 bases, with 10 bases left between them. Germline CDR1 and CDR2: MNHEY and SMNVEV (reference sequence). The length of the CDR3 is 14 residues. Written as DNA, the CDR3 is TGTGCCAGCAGTTTAATCGTCGGGGCCTACGAGCAGTACTTC. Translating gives CASSLIVGAYEQYF.

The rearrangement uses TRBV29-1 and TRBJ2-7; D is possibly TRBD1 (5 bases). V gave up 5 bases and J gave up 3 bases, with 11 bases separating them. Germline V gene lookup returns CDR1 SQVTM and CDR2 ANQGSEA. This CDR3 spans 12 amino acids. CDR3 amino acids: CSVRQDSYEQYF. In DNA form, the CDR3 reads TGCAGCGTTCGGCAAGACAGCTACGAGCAGTACTTC.